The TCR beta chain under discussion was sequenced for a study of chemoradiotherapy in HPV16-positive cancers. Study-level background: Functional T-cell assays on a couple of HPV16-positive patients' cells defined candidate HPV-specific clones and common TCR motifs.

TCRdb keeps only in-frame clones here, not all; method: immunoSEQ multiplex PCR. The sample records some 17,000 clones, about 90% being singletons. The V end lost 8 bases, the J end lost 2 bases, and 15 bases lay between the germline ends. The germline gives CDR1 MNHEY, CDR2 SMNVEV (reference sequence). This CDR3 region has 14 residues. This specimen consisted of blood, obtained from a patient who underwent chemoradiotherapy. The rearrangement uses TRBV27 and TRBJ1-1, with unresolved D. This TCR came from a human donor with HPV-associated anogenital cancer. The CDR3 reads CASARWAANTEAFF. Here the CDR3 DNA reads TGTGCCAGCGCCCGATGGGCAGCCAACACTGAAGCTTTCTTT.